This TCR beta chain was documented in a study of neurological immune-mediated disorders. Study-wide background: The multiple sclerosis group of some 35 included roughly 30 relapsing-remitting and 3 secondary progressive patients. Study-wide points: Falling below healthy controls, multiple sclerosis showed the least TCR clonal expansion, while HTLV-1-associated myelopathy showed the most.

This clonotype was detected many times. Its matching antigen is unknown. The V end lost 5 bases, the J end lost 7 bases, and 23 bases lay between the germline ends. Germline CDR1 SGHAT, CDR2 FQNNGV. The CDR3 spans 16 residues. TCRdb itself ran the 5' RACE reads through MiXCR, one entry per CDR3 protein. The sample lists tens of thousands of distinct CDR3 sequences, 3% to 4.5% seen once, with around 2% in the top ten. Sequenced material: PBMCs. The clonotype originates from a man aged 25 to 40 with multiple sclerosis. The V gene is TRBV11-2, the J gene TRBJ1-2; D gene uncertain. The CDR3 sequence is CASSAGIRVYALGYTF. CDR3 DNA sequence: TGTGCCAGCAGCGCTGGAATTCGGGTTTACGCGCTTGGCTACACCTTC.